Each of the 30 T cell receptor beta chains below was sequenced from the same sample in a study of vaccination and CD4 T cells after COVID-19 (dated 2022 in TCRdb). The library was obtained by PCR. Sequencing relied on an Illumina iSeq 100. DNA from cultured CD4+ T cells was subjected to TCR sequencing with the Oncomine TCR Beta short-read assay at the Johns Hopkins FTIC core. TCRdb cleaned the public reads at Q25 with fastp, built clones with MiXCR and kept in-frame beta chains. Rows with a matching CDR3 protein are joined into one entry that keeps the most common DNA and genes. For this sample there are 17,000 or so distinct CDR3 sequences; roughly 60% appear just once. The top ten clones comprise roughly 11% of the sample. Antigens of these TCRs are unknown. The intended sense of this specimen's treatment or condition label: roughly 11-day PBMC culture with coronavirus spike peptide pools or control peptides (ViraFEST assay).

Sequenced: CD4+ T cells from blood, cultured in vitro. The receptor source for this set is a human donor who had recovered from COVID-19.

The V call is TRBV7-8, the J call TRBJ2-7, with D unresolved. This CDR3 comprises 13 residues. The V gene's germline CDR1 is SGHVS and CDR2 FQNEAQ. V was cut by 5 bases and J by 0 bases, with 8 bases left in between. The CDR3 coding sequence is TGTGCCAGCAGCCGCTCGCGCTCCTACGAGCAGTACTTC. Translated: CASSRSRSYEQYF.

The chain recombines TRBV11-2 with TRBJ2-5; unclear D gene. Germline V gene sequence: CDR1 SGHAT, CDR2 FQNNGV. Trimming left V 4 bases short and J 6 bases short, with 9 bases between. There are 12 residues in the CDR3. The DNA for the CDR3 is TGTGCCAGCAGCTCTTCAGGCCAGACCCAGTACTTC. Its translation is CASSSSGQTQYF.

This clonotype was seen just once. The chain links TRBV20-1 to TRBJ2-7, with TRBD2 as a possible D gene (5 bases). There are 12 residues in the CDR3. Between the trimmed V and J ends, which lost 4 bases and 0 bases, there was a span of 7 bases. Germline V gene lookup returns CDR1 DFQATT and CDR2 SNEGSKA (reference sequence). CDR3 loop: CSATADSYEQYF. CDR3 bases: TGCAGTGCTACAGCGGACTCCTACGAGCAGTACTTC.

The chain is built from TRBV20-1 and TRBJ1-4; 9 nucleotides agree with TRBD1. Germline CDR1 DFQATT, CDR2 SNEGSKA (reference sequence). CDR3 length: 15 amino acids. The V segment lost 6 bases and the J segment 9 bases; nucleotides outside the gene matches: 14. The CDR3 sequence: CSAGPPGGTGQKLFF. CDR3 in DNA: TGCAGTGCCGGACCTCCGGGGGGGACAGGGCAAAAACTGTTTTTT.

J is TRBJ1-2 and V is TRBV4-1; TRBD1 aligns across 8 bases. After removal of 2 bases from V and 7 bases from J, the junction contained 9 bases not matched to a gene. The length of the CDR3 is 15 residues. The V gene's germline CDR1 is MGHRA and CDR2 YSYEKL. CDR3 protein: CASSQPRQGQSGYTF. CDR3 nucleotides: TGCGCCAGCAGCCAACCAAGACAGGGGCAAAGTGGCTACACCTTC.

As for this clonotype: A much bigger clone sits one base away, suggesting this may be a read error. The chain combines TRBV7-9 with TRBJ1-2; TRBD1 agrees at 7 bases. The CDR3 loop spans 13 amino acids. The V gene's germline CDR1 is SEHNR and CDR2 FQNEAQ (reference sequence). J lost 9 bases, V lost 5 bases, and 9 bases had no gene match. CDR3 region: CASSPRGERSYTF. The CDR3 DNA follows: TGTGCCAGCAGCCCCAGGGGGGAGAGGAGCTACACCTTC.

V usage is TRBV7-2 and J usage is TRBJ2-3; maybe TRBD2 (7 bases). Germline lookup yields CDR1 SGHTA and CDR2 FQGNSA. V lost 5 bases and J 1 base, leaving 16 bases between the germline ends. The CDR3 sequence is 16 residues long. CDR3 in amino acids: CASSTLGGAGTDTQYF. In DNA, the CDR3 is TGTGCCAGCAGCACCTTGGGGGGGGCAGGCACAGATACGCAGTATTTT. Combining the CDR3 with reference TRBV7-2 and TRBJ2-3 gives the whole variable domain GAGVSQSPSNKVTEKGKDVELRCDPISGHTALYWYRQSLGQGLEFLIYFQGNSAPDKSGLPSDRFSAERTGGSVSTLTIQRTQQEDSAVYLCASSTLGGAGTDTQYFGPGTRLTVL.

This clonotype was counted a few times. CDR3 coding DNA: TGCAGTGCTCTCCGACAGGGGACATATGGCTACACCTTC. This gives the protein CSALRQGTYGYTF. The V and J genes are TRBV20-1 and TRBJ1-2; 8 bases line up with TRBD1. Per germline, CDR1 DFQATT and CDR2 SNEGSKA (reference sequence). The CDR3 loop spans 13 amino acids. The ends lost 5 bases at V and 5 bases at J; junction bases unmatched: 7.

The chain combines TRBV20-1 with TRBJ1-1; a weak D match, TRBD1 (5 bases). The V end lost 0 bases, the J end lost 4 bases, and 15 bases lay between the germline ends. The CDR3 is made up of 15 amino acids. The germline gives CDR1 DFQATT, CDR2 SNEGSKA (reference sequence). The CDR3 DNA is TGCAGTGCTAGAGATTCCGGGGGACCAGGCACTGAAGCTTTCTTT. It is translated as CSARDSGGPGTEAFF.

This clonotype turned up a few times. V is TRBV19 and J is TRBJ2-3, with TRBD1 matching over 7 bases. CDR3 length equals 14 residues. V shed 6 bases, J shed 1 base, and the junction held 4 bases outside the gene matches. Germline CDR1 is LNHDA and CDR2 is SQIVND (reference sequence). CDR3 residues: CASREDRGTDTQYF. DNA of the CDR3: TGTGCCAGTAGAGAAGACAGGGGCACAGATACGCAGTATTTT.

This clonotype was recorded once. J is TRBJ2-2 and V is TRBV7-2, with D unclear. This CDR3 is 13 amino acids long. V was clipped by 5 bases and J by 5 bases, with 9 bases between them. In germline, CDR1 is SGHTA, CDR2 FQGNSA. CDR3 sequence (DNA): TGTGCCAGCAGCCCCCTAATGACCGGGGAGCTGTTTTTT. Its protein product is CASSPLMTGELFF.

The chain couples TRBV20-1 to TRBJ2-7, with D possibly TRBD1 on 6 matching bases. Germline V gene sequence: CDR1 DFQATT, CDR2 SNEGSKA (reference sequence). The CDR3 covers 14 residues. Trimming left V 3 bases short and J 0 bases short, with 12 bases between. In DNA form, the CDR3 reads TGCAGTGCTAGTCGGGACACCCACTCCTACGAGCAGTACTTC. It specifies CSASRDTHSYEQYF.

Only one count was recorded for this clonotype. DNA of the CDR3: TGTGCCAGTAGGGGACAGGGGGACACCGGGGAGCTGTTTTTT. Translation gives CASRGQGDTGELFF. V usage is TRBV19 and J usage is TRBJ2-2; TRBD1 matches 11 bases. The CDR3 extends over 14 amino acids. The junction had 0 bases not matched to a gene; V was cut back by 6 bases and J by 3 bases. CDR1 is LNHDA, CDR2 SQIVND, per germline (reference sequence).

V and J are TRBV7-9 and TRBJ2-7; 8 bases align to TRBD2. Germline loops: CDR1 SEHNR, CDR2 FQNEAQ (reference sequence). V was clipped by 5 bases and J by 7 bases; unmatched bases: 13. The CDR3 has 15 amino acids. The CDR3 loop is CASSPRGGGGREQYF. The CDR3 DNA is TGTGCCAGCAGCCCCCGGGGGGGGGGCGGAAGGGAGCAGTACTTC.

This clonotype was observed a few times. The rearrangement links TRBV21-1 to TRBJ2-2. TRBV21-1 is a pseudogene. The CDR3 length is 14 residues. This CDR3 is CASSKATWAGELFF. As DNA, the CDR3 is TGTGCCAGCAGCAAAGCCACATGGGCCGGGGAGCTGTTTTTT.

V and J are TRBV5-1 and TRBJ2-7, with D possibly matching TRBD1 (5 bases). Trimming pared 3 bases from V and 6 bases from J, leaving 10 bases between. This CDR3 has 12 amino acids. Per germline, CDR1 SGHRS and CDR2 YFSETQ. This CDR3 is CASSSQGGEQYF. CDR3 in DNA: TGCGCCAGCAGCTCCCAGGGTGGCGAGCAGTACTTC.

CDR3: CASSSVLGSQETQYF. Here the CDR3 DNA reads TGCGCCAGCAGCTCGGTTCTAGGATCCCAAGAGACCCAGTACTTC. The V call is TRBV5-1, the J call TRBJ2-5; D is undetermined. The CDR3 is 15 residues long. The V and J ends lost 3 bases and 1 base respectively, with 13 bases between them. Germline V gene lookup returns CDR1 SGHRS and CDR2 YFSETQ.

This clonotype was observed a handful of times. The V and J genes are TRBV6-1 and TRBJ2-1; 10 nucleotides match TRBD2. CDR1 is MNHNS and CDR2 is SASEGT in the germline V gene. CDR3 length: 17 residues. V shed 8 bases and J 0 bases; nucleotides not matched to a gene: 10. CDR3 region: CASCIAGGLSSYNEQFF. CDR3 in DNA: TGTGCCAGCTGTATAGCGGGGGGCCTGAGCTCCTACAATGAGCAGTTCTTC.

CDR3 residues: CASSLFQTGSGNTIYF. DNA of the CDR3: TGTGCCAGCAGCTTGTTTCAGACAGGGTCAGGAAACACCATATATTTT. V and J are TRBV7-2 and TRBJ1-3; 7 bases line up with TRBD1. The CDR3 totals 16 residues. CDR1 and CDR2 from the germline V gene are SGHTA and FQGNSA. V was pared by 3 bases and J by 4 bases, with 9 bases of the junction left unmatched.

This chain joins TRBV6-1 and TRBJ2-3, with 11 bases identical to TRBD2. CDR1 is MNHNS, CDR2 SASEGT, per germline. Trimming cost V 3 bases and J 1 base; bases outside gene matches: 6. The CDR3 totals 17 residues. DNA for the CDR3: TGTGCCAGCAGTGATTGGCGGACTAGCGGGCGCACAGATACGCAGTATTTT. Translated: CASSDWRTSGRTDTQYF.

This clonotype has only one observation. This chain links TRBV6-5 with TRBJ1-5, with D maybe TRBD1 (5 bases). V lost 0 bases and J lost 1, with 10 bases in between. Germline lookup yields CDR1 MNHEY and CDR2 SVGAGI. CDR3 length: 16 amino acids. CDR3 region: CASSYSRVRSNQPQHF. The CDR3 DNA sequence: TGTGCCAGCAGTTACTCCAGGGTTCGGAGCAATCAGCCCCAGCATTTT.

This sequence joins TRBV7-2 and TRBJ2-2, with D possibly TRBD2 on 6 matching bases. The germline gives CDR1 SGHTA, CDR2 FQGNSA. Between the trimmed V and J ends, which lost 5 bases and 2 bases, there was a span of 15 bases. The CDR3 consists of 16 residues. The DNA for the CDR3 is TGTGCCAGCAGCCCCCACGAGCGGGCTAACACCGGGGAGCTGTTTTTT. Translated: CASSPHERANTGELFF.

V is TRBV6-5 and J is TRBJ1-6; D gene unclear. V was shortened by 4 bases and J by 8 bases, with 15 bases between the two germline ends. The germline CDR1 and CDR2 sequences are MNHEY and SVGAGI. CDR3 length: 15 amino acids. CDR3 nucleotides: TGTGCCAGCAGTTCTAAGAACGCGGGAGATTCACCCCTCCACTTT. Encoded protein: CASSSKNAGDSPLHF.

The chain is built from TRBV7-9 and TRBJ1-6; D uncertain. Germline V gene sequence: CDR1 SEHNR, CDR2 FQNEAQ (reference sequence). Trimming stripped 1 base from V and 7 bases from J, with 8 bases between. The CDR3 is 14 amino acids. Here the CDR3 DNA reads TGTGCCAGCAGCTTAGGTAGGAGAAATTCACCCCTCCACTTT. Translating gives CASSLGRRNSPLHF.

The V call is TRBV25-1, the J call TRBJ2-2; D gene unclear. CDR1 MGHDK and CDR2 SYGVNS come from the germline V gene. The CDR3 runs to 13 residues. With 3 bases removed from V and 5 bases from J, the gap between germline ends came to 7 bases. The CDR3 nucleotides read TGTGCCAGCAGTGATAGACAAACCGGGGAGCTGTTTTTT. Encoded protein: CASSDRQTGELFF. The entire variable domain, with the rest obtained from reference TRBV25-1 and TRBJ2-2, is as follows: EADIYQTPRYLVIGTGKKITLECSQTMGHDKMYWYQQDPGMELHLIHYSYGVNSTEKGDLSSESTVSRIRTEHFPLTLESARPSHTSQYLCASSDRQTGELFFGEGSRLTVL.

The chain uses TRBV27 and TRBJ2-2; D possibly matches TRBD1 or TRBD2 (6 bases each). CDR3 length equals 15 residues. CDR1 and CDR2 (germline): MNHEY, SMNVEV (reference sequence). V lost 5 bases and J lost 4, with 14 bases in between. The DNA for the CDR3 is TGTGCCAGCAGTGGGTGGGGGGCTGGCACCGGGGAGCTGTTTTTT. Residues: CASSGWGAGTGELFF.

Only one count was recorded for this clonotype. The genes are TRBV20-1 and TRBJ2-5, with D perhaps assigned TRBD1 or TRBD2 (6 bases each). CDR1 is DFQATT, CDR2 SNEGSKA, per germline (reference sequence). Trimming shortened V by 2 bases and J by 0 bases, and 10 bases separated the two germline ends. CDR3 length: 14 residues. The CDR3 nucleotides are TGCAGTGCTAGACCGGGGGCGTACCAAGAGACCCAGTACTTC. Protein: CSARPGAYQETQYF.

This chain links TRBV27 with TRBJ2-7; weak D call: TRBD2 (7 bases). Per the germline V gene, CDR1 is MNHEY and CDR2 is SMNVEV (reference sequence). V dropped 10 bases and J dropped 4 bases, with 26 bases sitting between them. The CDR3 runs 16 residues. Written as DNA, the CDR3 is TGTGCCACCACAGGGATTACGACGGGGGGACGGTACGAGCAGTACTTC. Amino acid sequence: CATTGITTGGRYEQYF.

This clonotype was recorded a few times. CDR3 DNA sequence: TGCAGTGCTAGTCCCCCCGTACTACTAGCGGGAGATGCCACAGATACGCAGTATTTT. Its translation is CSASPPVLLAGDATDTQYF. The chain is built from TRBV20-1 and TRBJ2-3; 11 nucleotides line up with TRBD2. Germline V CDR1 and CDR2: DFQATT, SNEGSKA (reference sequence). J gave up 2 bases and V 3 bases, and 16 bases lay outside the gene matches. The CDR3 runs to 19 residues.

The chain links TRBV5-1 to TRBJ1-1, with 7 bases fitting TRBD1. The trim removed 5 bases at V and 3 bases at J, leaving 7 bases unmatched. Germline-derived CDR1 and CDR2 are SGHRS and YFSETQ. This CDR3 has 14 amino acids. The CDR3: CASSTGTVYTEAFF. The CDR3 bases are TGCGCCAGCAGTACAGGGACAGTATACACTGAAGCTTTCTTT.